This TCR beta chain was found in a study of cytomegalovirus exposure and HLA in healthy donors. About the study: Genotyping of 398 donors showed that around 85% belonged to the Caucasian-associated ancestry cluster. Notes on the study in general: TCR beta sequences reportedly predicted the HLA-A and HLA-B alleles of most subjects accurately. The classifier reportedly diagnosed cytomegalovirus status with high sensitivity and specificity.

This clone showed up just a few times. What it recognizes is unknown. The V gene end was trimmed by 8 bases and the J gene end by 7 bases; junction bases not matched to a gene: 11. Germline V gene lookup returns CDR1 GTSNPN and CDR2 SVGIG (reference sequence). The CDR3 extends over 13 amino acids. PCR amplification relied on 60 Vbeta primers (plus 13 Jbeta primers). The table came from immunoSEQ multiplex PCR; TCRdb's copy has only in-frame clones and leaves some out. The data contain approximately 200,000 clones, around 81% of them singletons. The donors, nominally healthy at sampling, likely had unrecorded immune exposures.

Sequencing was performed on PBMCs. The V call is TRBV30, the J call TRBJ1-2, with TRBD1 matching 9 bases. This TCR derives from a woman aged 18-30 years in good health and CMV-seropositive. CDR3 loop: CATRDREGAGYTF. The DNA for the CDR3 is TGTGCCACCCGGGACAGGGAAGGGGCTGGCTACACCTTC.